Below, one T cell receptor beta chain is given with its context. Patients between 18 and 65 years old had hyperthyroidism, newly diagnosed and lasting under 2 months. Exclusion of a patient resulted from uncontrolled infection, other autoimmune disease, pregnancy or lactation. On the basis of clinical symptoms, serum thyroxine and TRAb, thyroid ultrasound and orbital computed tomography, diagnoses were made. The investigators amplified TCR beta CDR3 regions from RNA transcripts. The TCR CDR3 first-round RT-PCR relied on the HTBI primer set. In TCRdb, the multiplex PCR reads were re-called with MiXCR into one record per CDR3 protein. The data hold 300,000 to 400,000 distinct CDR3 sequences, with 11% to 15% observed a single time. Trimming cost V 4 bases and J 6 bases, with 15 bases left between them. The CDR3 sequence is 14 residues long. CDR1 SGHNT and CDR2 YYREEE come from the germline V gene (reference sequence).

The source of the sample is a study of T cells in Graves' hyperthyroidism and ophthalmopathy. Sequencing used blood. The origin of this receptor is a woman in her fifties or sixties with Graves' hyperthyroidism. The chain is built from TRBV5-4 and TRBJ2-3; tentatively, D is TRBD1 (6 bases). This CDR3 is CASSPGQLIDTQYF. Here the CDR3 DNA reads TGTGCCAGCAGCCCCGGACAGTTAATTGATACGCAGTATTTT.